The entry that follows covers one TCR beta chain sequence. This sample was taken from a study of early stage breast cancer tumors. Study summary: ER+/PR+/HER2- status applied to about 70% of the 16 invasive breast tumors.

The data were produced by immunoSEQ multiplex PCR, yet TCRdb's version contains in-frame clones alone and is incomplete. The table shows roughly 57,000 clones, with about nine tenths occurring only once. Material: blood. This sequence originates from a person in their 70s with breast cancer.

The chain's CDR3 is CASSLREGLIYF. The DNA for the CDR3 is TGTGCCAGCAGCTTGAGGGAGGGGCTCATATATTTT. This chain joins TRBV5-6 and TRBJ1-3; maybe TRBD1 (5 bases). CDR1 is SGHDT, CDR2 YYEEEE, per germline. The CDR3 covers 12 residues. V lost 1 base to trimming and J lost 12 bases, with 11 bases between them.